The sequence of this T cell receptor (beta chain) was determined in a study of blood T cell repertoires in COVID-19. Study overall: Specimens from acute and convalescent COVID-19 originated in the United States, Italy and Spain. T cells, B-cell-depleted T cells, or PBMCs supplied cDNA or gDNA.

In germline, CDR1 is SEHNR, CDR2 FQNEAQ (reference sequence). The length of the CDR3 is 13 residues. Losses at the gene ends were 8 bases for V and 6 bases for J; bases not matched to a gene: 8. Authors' processing steps: Amplifying reference gene primers gave estimates of nucleated cell counts. The table came from immunoSEQ multiplex PCR; TCRdb's copy has only in-frame clones and leaves some out. V, J and clone size are taken as reported in that table, and D and trimming were inferred from the DNA itself. The repertoire has tens of thousands of clones, 82% of them found once; the top ten carry around 19%.

The V and J genes are TRBV7-9 and TRBJ2-7, with TRBD2 matching over 9 bases. This sequence originates from a human donor in a cohort sampled during active COVID-19. The sequenced sample was peripheral blood. The CDR3 loop reads CASGASGAGEQYF. In nucleotides, the CDR3 is TGTGCCAGCGGCGCTAGCGGGGCAGGCGAGCAGTACTTC.